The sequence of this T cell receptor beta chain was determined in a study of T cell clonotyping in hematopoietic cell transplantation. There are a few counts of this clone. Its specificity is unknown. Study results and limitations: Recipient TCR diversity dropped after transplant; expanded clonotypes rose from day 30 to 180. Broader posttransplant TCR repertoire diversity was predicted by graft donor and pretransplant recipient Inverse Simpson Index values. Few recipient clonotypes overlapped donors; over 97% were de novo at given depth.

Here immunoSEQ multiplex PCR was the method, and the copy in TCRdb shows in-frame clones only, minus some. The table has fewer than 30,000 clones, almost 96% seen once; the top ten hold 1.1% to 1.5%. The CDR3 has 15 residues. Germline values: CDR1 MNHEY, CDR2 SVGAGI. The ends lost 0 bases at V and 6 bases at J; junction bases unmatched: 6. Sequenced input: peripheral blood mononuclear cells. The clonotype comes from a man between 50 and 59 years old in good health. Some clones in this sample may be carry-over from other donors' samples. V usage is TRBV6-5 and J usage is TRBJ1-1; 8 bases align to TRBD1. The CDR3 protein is CASSYSIATGAEAFF. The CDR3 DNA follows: TGTGCCAGCAGTTACTCTATCGCGACAGGGGCTGAAGCTTTCTTT.